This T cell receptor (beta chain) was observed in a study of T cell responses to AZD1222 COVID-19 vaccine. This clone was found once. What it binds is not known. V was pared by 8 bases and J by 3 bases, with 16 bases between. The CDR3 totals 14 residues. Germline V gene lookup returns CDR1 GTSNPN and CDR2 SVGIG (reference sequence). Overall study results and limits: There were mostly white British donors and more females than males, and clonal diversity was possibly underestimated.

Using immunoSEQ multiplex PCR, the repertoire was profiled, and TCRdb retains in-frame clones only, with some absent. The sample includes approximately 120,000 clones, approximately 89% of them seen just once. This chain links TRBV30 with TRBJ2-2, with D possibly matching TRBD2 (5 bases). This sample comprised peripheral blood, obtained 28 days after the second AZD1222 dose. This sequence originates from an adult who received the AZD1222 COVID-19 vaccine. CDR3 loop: CASPRGPDTGELFF. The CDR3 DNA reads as TGTGCCAGCCCTCGCGGGCCGGACACCGGGGAGCTGTTTTTT.